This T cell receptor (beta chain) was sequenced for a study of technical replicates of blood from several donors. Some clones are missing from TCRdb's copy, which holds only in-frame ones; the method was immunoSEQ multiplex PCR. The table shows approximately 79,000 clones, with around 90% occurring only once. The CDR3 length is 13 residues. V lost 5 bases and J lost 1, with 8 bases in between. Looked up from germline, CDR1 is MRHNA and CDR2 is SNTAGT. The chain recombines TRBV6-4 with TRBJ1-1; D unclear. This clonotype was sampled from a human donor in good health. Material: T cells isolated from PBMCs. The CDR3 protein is CASSREGNTEAFF. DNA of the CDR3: TGTGCCAGCAGTCGGGAGGGGAACACTGAAGCTTTCTTT.